The source of this T cell receptor beta chain is a study of T cells in Graves' hyperthyroidism and ophthalmopathy. Researchers amplified the TCR beta CDR3 regions from RNA transcripts. The primer set for the first-round RT-PCR of the TCR CDR3 was HTBI. TCRdb itself ran the multiplex PCR reads through MiXCR, one entry per CDR3 protein. The table records a few hundred thousand distinct CDR3 sequences, under 25% of them present only once. Germline V CDR1 and CDR2: SGDLS, YYNGEE. Between the trimmed V and J ends, which lost 0 bases and 6 bases, there was a span of 12 bases. The CDR3 totals 15 residues. The chain couples TRBV9 to TRBJ1-4; a weak D match, TRBD1 (6 bases). Input material: blood. The sequence was collected from a woman in her seventies with Graves' ophthalmopathy. In DNA, the CDR3 is TGTGCCAGCAGCGTAGATCCGGGGGCGGATGAAAAACTGTTTTTT. As protein: CASSVDPGADEKLFF.